This T cell receptor (beta chain) was identified during a study of blood T cells in healthy people across ages. A sample-barcoded 5' primer and a J-beta primer mix were used in a second PCR of roughly 7 to 11 cycles. Each cDNA molecule carried a tag from a template-switch adaptor that contained 12 random nucleotides. Each CDR3 protein is one row after TCRdb ran MiXCR on the 5' RACE reads. This repertoire shows around 900,000 distinct CDR3 sequences, less than 35% found once; its top ten account for around 15%. CDR1 SGHTA and CDR2 FQGNSA come from the germline V gene. This CDR3 has 14 residues. V was clipped by 3 bases and J by 15 bases; unmatched bases: 13. General study points: Changes in expanded clonotypes were possibly confounded, as the CMV status of donors was unknown. In long-lived donors, naive CD4+ cell counts and diversity exceeded those of aged donors.

A note on this clonotype: What it binds is not known.

The chain carries TRBV7-2 and TRBJ2-4; TRBD2 matches 8 bases. This sequence originates from a woman aged 80 or over in good health. Sequenced sample: blood. CDR3 bases: TGTGCCAGCAGCTTCGGGAGGGAGAAAGAGACCCGGTACTTC. Amino acid sequence: CASSFGREKETRYF.